This TCR beta chain was found in a study of shared clonotypes between healthy human individuals. V was pared by 4 bases and J by 4 bases, with 8 bases between. In germline, CDR1 is SNHLY, CDR2 FYNNEI. The CDR3 has 13 amino acids. Naive-designated CD8 cells lacked CD45RO, were positively enriched for CCR7, and omitted terminally differentiated effector memory CD45RA+ cells. Original processing methods: ImmunoSEQ output lacked quality scores and full-length reads, limiting matched filtering. Measured with immunoSEQ multiplex PCR; TCRdb has only the in-frame clones, and not every one. The V and J calls and clone size come from that table; D and trimming were worked out from the DNA. The sample has some 2 million clones; approximately 94% are singletons.

The sample was naive CD8+ T cells sorted from blood. The receptor's source is a man younger than 35 in good health. V usage is TRBV2 and J usage is TRBJ2-1, with D hard to call. The CDR3 sequence: CASSVRPYNEQFF. The CDR3 DNA reads as TGTGCCAGCAGTGTTCGACCTTACAATGAGCAGTTCTTC. The full variable domain, its missing parts supplied by reference TRBV2 and TRBJ2-1, is EPEVTQTPSHQVTQMGQEVILRCVPISNHLYFYWYRQILGQKVEFLVSFYNNEISEKSEIFDDQFSVERPDGSNFTLKIRSTKLEDSAMYFCASSVRPYNEQFFGPGTRLTVL.